These 32 T cell receptor beta chains share one sample of origin, sequenced in a study of identical twins. One entry per CDR3 protein results from TCRdb running MiXCR on the 5' RACE reads. The sample holds 1.5 million to 2 million distinct CDR3 sequences; less than 40% are singletons and the top ten take 0.27%. The source material was cord blood. The receptor source for this set is a newborn girl in good health.

The table lists this clonotype with a few counts. This chain links TRBV12-3 or TRBV12-4 with TRBJ2-1; D is unresolved. This CDR3 contains 15 residues. The V end lost 8 bases, the J end lost 8 bases, and 22 bases lay between the germline ends. Here the CDR3 reads CASGNRNEPRHEQFF. The CDR3 nucleotides are TGTGCCAGCGGAAACCGGAACGAGCCGAGGCATGAGCAGTTCTTC.

The chain couples TRBV20-1 to TRBJ2-4; D could derive from TRBD1 or TRBD2 (5 bases each). The CDR3 contains 15 residues. CDR1 is DFQATT, CDR2 SNEGSKA, per germline (reference sequence). V was clipped by 6 bases and J by 0 bases, with 15 bases between them. The CDR3 is CSASIPGTAKNIQYF. Here the CDR3 DNA reads TGCAGTGCGTCAATCCCAGGGACAGCCAAAAACATTCAGTACTTC.

This clonotype was counted a few times. V and J are TRBV20-1 and TRBJ2-3; D may be TRBD2 (6 bases). V lost 4 bases, J lost 1 base, and 9 bases lay in between. Germline V gene lookup returns CDR1 DFQATT and CDR2 SNEGSKA (reference sequence). The CDR3 has 13 residues. In nucleotides, the CDR3 is TGCAGTGCTACGGGGGTCGGCACAGATACGCAGTATTTT. Translation: CSATGVGTDTQYF.

The count of this clonotype is one. V is TRBV7-2 and J is TRBJ1-1, with D possibly matching TRBD1 (6 bases). Germline V lookup: CDR1 SGHTA, CDR2 FQGNSA. The CDR3 runs 14 residues. The V end was cut by 5 bases, the J end by 4 bases, with 14 bases between. CDR3 residues: CASSQTGGATEAFF. The CDR3 nucleotides read TGTGCCAGCAGCCAAACCGGGGGGGCCACTGAAGCTTTCTTT.

Only a few counts were recorded for this clonotype. This chain uses TRBV11-2 with TRBJ2-1; TRBD1 aligns across 7 bases. This CDR3 has 15 residues. CDR1 and CDR2 (germline): SGHAT, FQNNGV. V lost 5 bases and J lost 6; bases outside the gene matches: 10. The CDR3 loop is CASSPLTGSVNEQFF. The CDR3 bases are TGTGCCAGCAGCCCACTGACAGGGTCTGTCAATGAGCAGTTCTTC.

This chain joins TRBV21-1 and TRBJ1-2; the DNA was not compared with TRBD1, the D call given in the table. TRBV21-1 is listed as a pseudogene. This CDR3 has 14 amino acids. CDR3 sequence (DNA): TGTGCCAGAACTGGGACCGCTCCTAACTATGGCTACACCTTC. Translating it yields CARTGTAPNYGYTF.

The chain has TRBV4-2 and TRBJ2-3; D gene unclear. The V end lost 1 base, the J end lost 2 bases, and 7 bases lay between the germline ends. The length of the CDR3 is 14 residues. Germline assignment: CDR1 LGHNA and CDR2 YNFKEQ. CDR3 nucleotides: TGTGCCAGCAGCCAAGGAGTTTTCACAGATACGCAGTATTTT. Protein: CASSQGVFTDTQYF.

The chain carries TRBV25-1 and TRBJ1-6; TRBD1 aligns across 7 bases. V gave up 6 bases and J gave up 5 bases; unmatched junction bases: 7. The CDR3 loop spans 15 amino acids. Per germline, CDR1 MGHDK and CDR2 SYGVNS. CDR3 coding DNA: TGTGCCAGCAGGGGCAGACAGGGCCATAATTCACCCCTCCACTTT. Protein sequence: CASRGRQGHNSPLHF.

J is TRBJ1-4 and V is TRBV18; D is uncertain. CDR1 and CDR2 from the germline V gene are KGHSH and LQKENI. The CDR3 totals 13 residues. The V end was cut by 5 bases, the J end by 4 bases, with 8 bases between. The CDR3 coding sequence is TGTGCCAGCTCAGTGGGCCTTAATGAAAAACTGTTTTTT. Protein product: CASSVGLNEKLFF.

J is TRBJ2-3 and V is TRBV5-1; D gene unclear. The V and J ends lost 0 bases and 5 bases respectively, with 16 bases between them. This CDR3 region has 16 residues. CDR1 SGHRS and CDR2 YFSETQ come from the germline V gene. CDR3 sequence (DNA): TGCGCCAGCAGCTTGGGGCTAGTTGGTAACAAAGATACGCAGTATTTT. The encoded protein is CASSLGLVGNKDTQYF.

In the case of this clonotype: This sequence may be a read error, since a much larger clone differs from it by one base. This rearrangement joins TRBV24-1 to TRBJ2-1; TRBD2 aligns across 8 bases. Unmatched junction bases numbered 10, after V lost 9 bases and J lost 4 bases. The CDR3 is 15 residues long. CDR1 and CDR2 from the germline V gene are KGHDR and SFDVKD. DNA for the CDR3: TGTGCCACCCGGGGTAGCGGGATTGTGTACAATGAGCAGTTCTTC. Amino acids: CATRGSGIVYNEQFF.

The rearrangement links TRBV20-1 to TRBJ2-4; no definite D call. Trimming pared 5 bases from V and 0 bases from J, leaving 14 bases between. Germline V gene data show CDR1 as DFQATT and CDR2 as SNEGSKA (reference sequence). This CDR3 region has 15 residues. CDR3 coding DNA: TGCAGTGCTGCTGGCCAGACCAGAGCCAAAAACATTCAGTACTTC. Translation: CSAAGQTRAKNIQYF.

This clonotype was counted only a few times. The chain has TRBV3-1 and TRBJ2-3, with 11 bases identical to TRBD2. This CDR3 has 15 amino acids. Trimming cost V 4 bases and J 6 bases; bases outside gene matches: 6. Germline CDR1 is LGHDT and CDR2 is YNNKEL (reference sequence). This chain's CDR3 is CASSLTSGSWDTQYF. The DNA for the CDR3 is TGTGCCAGCAGCCTAACTAGCGGGAGCTGGGATACGCAGTATTTT.

The V gene is TRBV7-8, the J gene TRBJ2-1; 10 nucleotides line up with TRBD2. The J segment lost 6 bases and the V segment lost 5 bases, leaving 10 bases of the junction unmatched. Germline-derived CDR1 and CDR2 are SGHVS and FQNEAQ. This CDR3 has 16 amino acids. CDR3 amino acids: CASSIRSGRASNEQFF. In nucleotides, the CDR3 is TGTGCCAGCAGCATCCGAAGCGGGAGGGCCTCCAATGAGCAGTTCTTC.

J is TRBJ1-1 and V is TRBV24-1, with a possible D match to TRBD1 (6 bases). The CDR3 totals 13 residues. V gave up 4 bases and J gave up 8 bases, with 13 bases separating them. The V gene's germline CDR1 is KGHDR and CDR2 SFDVKD. Written as DNA, the CDR3 is TGTGCCACCAGTGACGCAACAGGGCCAGAAGCTTTCTTT. Translation: CATSDATGPEAFF.

In this sample, this clonotype turned up a few times. A much larger clonotype is one base distant, so this may be a read error. This chain links TRBV4-1 with TRBJ2-3; D remains ambiguous. This CDR3 region has 13 residues. CDR1 is MGHRA, CDR2 YSYEKL, per germline. Trimming took 1 base from V and 2 from J, leaving 4 bases between them. The CDR3 DNA follows: TGCGCCAGCAGCCAAGTGGACACAGATACGCAGTATTTT. This codes for CASSQVDTDTQYF.

The rearrangement joins TRBV7-9 to TRBJ2-1, with D unresolved. From germline, CDR1 is SEHNR and CDR2 FQNEAQ (reference sequence). The CDR3 runs 15 residues. V was trimmed by 1 base and J by 10 bases, leaving 17 bases between them. Here the CDR3 reads CASSLVVRPSYEQFF. DNA of the CDR3: TGTGCCAGCAGCTTAGTTGTCAGGCCCTCCTACGAGCAGTTCTTC. The complete variable domain, with remaining parts taken from reference TRBV7-9 and TRBJ2-1, reads DTGVSQNPRHKITKRGQNVTFRCDPISEHNRLYWYRQTLGQGPEFLTYFQNEAQLEKSRLLSDRFSAERPKGSFSTLEIQRTEQGDSAMYLCASSLVVRPSYEQFFGPGTRLTVL.

This clonotype was seen a handful of times. The chain recombines TRBV3-1 with TRBJ2-5, with D unresolved. The DNA matches TRBJ2-7 better at its end, which makes the J call doubtful. The CDR3 sequence is 12 residues long. Germline V gene lookup returns CDR1 LGHDT and CDR2 YNNKEL (reference sequence). In DNA form, the CDR3 reads TGTGCCAGCAGCCTCACCCGCGCCGAGCAGTACTTC. Residues: CASSLTRAEQYF.

The chain joins TRBV29-1 to TRBJ1-2; D unresolved. The V gene's germline CDR1 is SQVTM and CDR2 ANQGSEA. This CDR3 region has 12 residues. CDR3 residues: CTTNRAARSYTF. The CDR3 nucleotides are TGCACCACCAACCGGGCAGCTAGGAGCTACACCTTC.

This clonotype was seen a handful of times. This chain connects TRBV7-2 to TRBJ2-7; the D gene is possibly TRBD2 (5 bases). Germline CDR1 and CDR2: SGHTA and FQGNSA. This CDR3 region has 18 residues. Between the trimmed V and J ends, which lost 4 bases and 3 bases, there was a span of 25 bases. CDR3 sequence reads: CASSSPRSGQTTYYEQYF. As DNA, the CDR3 is TGTGCCAGCAGCTCCCCTCGTAGTGGTCAGACTACCTACTACGAGCAGTACTTC.

This clonotype was seen only once. The chain couples TRBV20-1 to TRBJ2-5; 7 nucleotides align to TRBD2. The CDR3 covers 14 residues. Trimming removed 5 bases from V and 2 bases from J; junction bases left unmatched: 8. CDR1 is DFQATT and CDR2 is SNEGSKA in the germline V gene (reference sequence). The CDR3 coding sequence is TGCAGTGCTGGACGGACTAGACGTCAAGAGACCCAGTACTTC. Protein sequence: CSAGRTRRQETQYF.

This clonotype appeared many times. The J gene is TRBJ2-7, the V gene TRBV3-1; D call uncertain. V was cut by 1 base and J by 2 bases, with 18 bases left in between. There are 17 residues in the CDR3. Germline V lookup: CDR1 LGHDT, CDR2 YNNKEL (reference sequence). CDR3 region: CASSQGSTALFAYEQYF. CDR3 coding DNA: TGTGCCAGCAGCCAAGGATCAACAGCCCTTTTTGCCTACGAGCAGTACTTC.

This clonotype has more than one count but fewer than ten. This sequence joins TRBV20-1 and TRBJ2-1; tentative D call: TRBD2 (6 bases). Trimming removed 5 bases from V and 6 bases from J, with 17 bases in between. Germline CDR1 reads DFQATT; CDR2 reads SNEGSKA (reference sequence). The CDR3 covers 14 residues. The CDR3 loop reads CSACTGSWSNEQFF. The CDR3 DNA reads TGCAGTGCTTGCACCGGGAGTTGGAGCAATGAGCAGTTCTTC.

This clonotype was seen more than once but under ten times. This chain links TRBV20-1 with TRBJ1-4; no firm D call. The germline V gene has CDR1 DFQATT and CDR2 SNEGSKA (reference sequence). The CDR3 contains 14 residues. In nucleotides, the CDR3 is TGCAGCCCAATCGAAGGTGCAACTAATGAAAAACTGTTTTTT. Translating gives CSPIEGATNEKLFF.

This clonotype was counted at least ten times. The rearrangement joins TRBV29-1 to TRBJ2-3; 9 bases map to TRBD1. Trimming cost V 6 bases and J 2 bases; bases outside gene matches: 12. The germline CDR1 and CDR2 sequences are SQVTM and ANQGSEA. The CDR3 consists of 16 residues. CDR3 nucleotides: TGCAGCGTCGCGTTCACAGGGGGCACGGACACAGATACGCAGTATTTT. Its protein is CSVAFTGGTDTDTQYF.

V and J are TRBV3-1 and TRBJ2-1; the D gene could be TRBD1 or TRBD2 (5 bases each). The germline gives CDR1 LGHDT, CDR2 YNNKEL (reference sequence). The CDR3 runs to 16 residues. Trimming took 3 bases from V and 1 from J, leaving 13 bases between them. CDR3 loop: CASSHTTWGSYNEQFF. The DNA of the CDR3 is TGTGCCAGCAGCCATACAACATGGGGGTCCTACAATGAGCAGTTCTTC.

This clonotype occurred many times. The rearrangement joins TRBV10-3 to TRBJ2-1; D unresolved. From germline, CDR1 is ENHRY and CDR2 SYGVKD. The CDR3 is 14 residues long. Trimming cost V 4 bases and J 6 bases, with 13 bases left between them. The CDR3 here is CAISGPESSNEQFF. The CDR3 coding sequence is TGTGCCATCAGTGGACCAGAGTCGAGCAATGAGCAGTTCTTC.

The chain uses TRBV12-3 or TRBV12-4 and TRBJ2-3; tentative D call: TRBD2 (6 bases). The V gene lost 8 bases and the J gene lost 15 bases, with 27 bases spanning the gap. CDR3 length equals 14 residues. The DNA for the CDR3 is TGTGCCAGCGGGATAGCGGCTAGCACAGATACGGAATATTTT. Its protein is CASGIAASTDTEYF.

The V and J genes are TRBV20-1 and TRBJ1-1; 8 nucleotides agree with TRBD1. Losses at the gene ends were 5 bases for V and 1 base for J; bases not matched to a gene: 9. Germline CDR1 DFQATT, CDR2 SNEGSKA (reference sequence). The CDR3 is 15 residues long. CDR3 sequence reads: CSAPRQGAWNTEAFF. The CDR3 DNA follows: TGCAGTGCTCCCCGGCAGGGGGCATGGAACACTGAAGCTTTCTTT.

The V call is TRBV11-2, the J call TRBJ2-7; D may be TRBD1 (6 bases). The CDR3 length is 12 residues. V lost 5 bases to trimming and J lost 6 bases, with 11 bases between them. In germline, CDR1 is SGHAT, CDR2 FQNNGV. CDR3 coding DNA: TGTGCCAGCAGCGAAGGGACACTCGAGCAGTACTTC. Translated: CASSEGTLEQYF.

The chain couples TRBV10-3 to TRBJ1-3; the D is unclear. Germline V gene lookup returns CDR1 ENHRY and CDR2 SYGVKD. V lost 6 bases to trimming and J lost 4 bases, with 4 bases between them. The CDR3 length is 11 residues. The CDR3 sequence is CAIRAGNTIYF. The CDR3 region has the DNA TGTGCCATCAGGGCAGGAAACACCATATATTTT.

The table lists this clonotype with a few counts. This chain uses TRBV20-1 with TRBJ2-7; no clear D. This CDR3 is built from 14 residues. The V and J ends lost 2 bases and 4 bases respectively, with 15 bases between them. The V gene's germline CDR1 is DFQATT and CDR2 SNEGSKA (reference sequence). CDR3 nucleotides: TGCAGTGCTAGACTGTGGCAGGAAGGGTACGAGCAGTACTTC. This sequence encodes CSARLWQEGYEQYF.